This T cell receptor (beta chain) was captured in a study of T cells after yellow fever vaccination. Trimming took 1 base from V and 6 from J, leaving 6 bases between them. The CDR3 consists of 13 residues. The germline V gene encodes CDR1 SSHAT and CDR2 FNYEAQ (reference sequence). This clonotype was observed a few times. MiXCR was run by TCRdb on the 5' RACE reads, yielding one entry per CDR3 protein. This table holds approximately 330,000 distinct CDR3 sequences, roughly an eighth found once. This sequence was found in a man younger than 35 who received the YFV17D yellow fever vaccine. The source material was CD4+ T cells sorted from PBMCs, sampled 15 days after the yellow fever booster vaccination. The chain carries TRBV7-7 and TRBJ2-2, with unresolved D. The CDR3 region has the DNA TGTGCCAGCAGCTTAGATACGGCCGGGGAGCTGTTTTTT. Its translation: CASSLDTAGELFF.